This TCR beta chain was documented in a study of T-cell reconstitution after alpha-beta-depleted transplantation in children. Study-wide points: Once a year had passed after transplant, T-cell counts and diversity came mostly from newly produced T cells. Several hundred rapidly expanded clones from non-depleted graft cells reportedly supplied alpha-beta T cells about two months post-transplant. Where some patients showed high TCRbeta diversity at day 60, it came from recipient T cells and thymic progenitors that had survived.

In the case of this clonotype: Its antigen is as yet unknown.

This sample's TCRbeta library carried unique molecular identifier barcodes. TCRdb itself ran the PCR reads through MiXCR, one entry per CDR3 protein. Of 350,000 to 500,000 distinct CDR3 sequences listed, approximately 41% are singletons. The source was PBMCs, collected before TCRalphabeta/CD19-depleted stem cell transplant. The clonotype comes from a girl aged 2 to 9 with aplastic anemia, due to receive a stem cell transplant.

The CDR3 protein is CSARVKPSEISYNEQFF. The CDR3 region has the DNA TGCAGTGCTAGAGTAAAACCTAGCGAAATCTCCTACAATGAGCAGTTCTTC. The genes are TRBV20-1 and TRBJ2-1, with D perhaps TRBD2 (6 bases). This CDR3 spans 17 amino acids. Germline assignment: CDR1 DFQATT and CDR2 SNEGSKA (reference sequence). Deletions cut 1 base from V and 0 bases from J, with 16 bases between.